Listed here are 31 T cell receptor beta chains from one sample, sequenced in a study of CD8+CD57+ T cells in acquired aplastic anemia. The template used for profiling TCR beta VDJ and CDR3 was genomic DNA. TCRdb independently ran MiXCR on the reads; one entry per CDR3 protein. The data show nearly 60,000 distinct CDR3 sequences, approximately 54% seen once. Patients sequenced had flow cytometry evidence of CD8+CD57+ cell expansion. Source material: sorted CD4+, CD8+, or CD8+CD57+ T cells (not recorded which) from PBMCs. The receptors stem from a human donor with aplastic anemia.

V usage is TRBV10-1 and J usage is TRBJ1-1; D not resolved. Per germline, CDR1 WNHNN and CDR2 SYGVQD (reference sequence). This CDR3 is built from 13 residues. V was cut by 3 bases and J by 4 bases, with 9 bases left in between. CDR3 nucleotides: TGCGCCAGCAGTGACTCCAGGACCACTGAAGCTTTCTTT. Protein product: CASSDSRTTEAFF.

The chain links TRBV10-3 to TRBJ1-2, with a possible D match to TRBD1 (6 bases). CDR3 length equals 11 residues. V lost 7 bases to trimming and J lost 5 bases, with 8 bases between them. Germline CDR1 ENHRY, CDR2 SYGVKD. CDR3 sequence (DNA): TGTGCCATCAAAGGGGGGTATGGCTACACCTTC. This codes for CAIKGGYGYTF.

In its sample, this clonotype was seen a few times. V and J are TRBV10-3 and TRBJ2-1, with D unresolved. CDR3 length equals 15 residues. V was shortened by 3 bases and J by 2 bases, with 11 bases between the two germline ends. CDR1 and CDR2 (germline): ENHRY, SYGVKD. This CDR3 is CAISDGEQAYNEQFF. The CDR3 DNA is TGTGCCATCAGTGATGGCGAGCAGGCCTACAATGAGCAGTTCTTC.

A word on this clonotype: The junction departs from germline at one end; a sequencing error may be responsible. The J gene is TRBJ2-7, the V gene TRBV7-2; maybe TRBD2 (5 bases). Germline V gene lookup returns CDR1 SGHTA and CDR2 FQGNSA. The CDR3 is made up of 15 amino acids. CDR3 region: CASSREGSRVAEQYF. In DNA form, the CDR3 reads TGCGCCAGCAGCCGAGAGGGTAGTCGAGTGGCCGAGCAGTACTTC.

This clonotype was recorded many times. The chain recombines TRBV5-1 with TRBJ1-2; 9 positions match TRBD1. From germline, CDR1 is SGHRS and CDR2 YFSETQ. The CDR3 runs 17 residues. Trimming removed 4 bases from V and 5 bases from J; junction bases left unmatched: 15. The CDR3 loop is CASSAGQGVGAIYGYTF. The DNA of the CDR3 is TGCGCCAGCAGCGCGGGACAGGGTGTAGGAGCTATTTATGGCTACACCTTC.

V gene TRBV2 combines with J gene TRBJ2-5; 11 bases are a match to TRBD1. The end of the DNA aligns better with TRBJ2-7, so the J call may be wrong. CDR1 and CDR2 from the germline V gene are SNHLY and FYNNEI. The CDR3 is 14 amino acids. The CDR3 is CASSEGTGGNEQYF. Here the CDR3 DNA reads TGTGCCAGCAGTGAAGGGACAGGGGGCAACGAGCAGTACTTC.

The genes are TRBV2 and TRBJ2-1; perhaps TRBD2 as D (7 bases). CDR1 is SNHLY and CDR2 is FYNNEI in the germline V gene. The CDR3 has 14 amino acids. Trimming pared 0 bases from V and 8 bases from J, leaving 11 bases between. The CDR3 region has the DNA TGTGCCAGCAGTGAAGCGGGGGGGCTAGATGAGCAGTTCTTC. Protein: CASSEAGGLDEQFF.

This CDR3 is CATSRRGASGVTDTQYF. In DNA, the CDR3 is TGTGCCACCAGCCGCCGGGGGGCTAGCGGGGTCACAGATACGCAGTATTTT. V gene TRBV15 combines with J gene TRBJ2-3, with 9 bases lining up with TRBD2. Germline V gene sequence: CDR1 LNHNV, CDR2 YYDKDF (reference sequence). This CDR3 is built from 17 residues. Trimming at V came to 5 bases and at J to 2 bases, leaving 11 bases not matched to a gene.

The rearrangement links TRBV10-3 to TRBJ2-2, with 7 bases aligning to TRBD1. The V and J ends lost 6 bases and 0 bases, in that order; junction bases with no gene match: 10. Germline lookup yields CDR1 ENHRY and CDR2 SYGVKD. The CDR3 is made up of 17 amino acids. The CDR3 is CAISLQWTGPNTGELFF. CDR3 nucleotide sequence: TGTGCCATCAGCCTTCAATGGACAGGCCCGAACACCGGGGAGCTGTTTTTT.

This clonotype has a count of ten or more. The rearrangement joins TRBV5-6 to TRBJ1-2; D perhaps matches TRBD1 (5 bases). Per the germline V gene, CDR1 is SGHDT and CDR2 is YYEEEE. V lost 5 bases and J 9 bases, leaving 17 bases between the germline ends. The CDR3 totals 13 residues. CDR3 sequence: CASSLGRETRYTF. The CDR3 nucleotides are TGTGCCAGCAGTCTCGGCAGGGAGACACGCTACACCTTC.

The chain employs TRBV10-3 and TRBJ1-2; D gene ambiguous. Trimming left V 11 bases short and J 8 bases short, with 21 bases between. There are 13 residues in the CDR3. Germline CDR1 ENHRY, CDR2 SYGVKD. CDR3 in amino acids: CAASETAVFGYTF. CDR3 DNA sequence: TGTGCCGCAAGCGAGACGGCTGTGTTCGGCTACACCTTC.

By proportion, this clonotype is medium-sized. The chain uses TRBV7-3 and TRBJ2-1; D gene unclear. This CDR3 spans 13 amino acids. Trimming pared 2 bases from V and 6 bases from J, leaving 8 bases between. Germline-derived CDR1 and CDR2 are SGHTA and FQGTGA. CDR3: CASSLDTPNEQFF. Written as DNA, the CDR3 is TGTGCCAGCAGCTTAGATACCCCCAATGAGCAGTTCTTC.

Relative to its sample, this clonotype is medium-sized. The chain has TRBV2 and TRBJ1-2; D remains ambiguous. The length of the CDR3 is 13 residues. Germline V lookup: CDR1 SNHLY, CDR2 FYNNEI. V shed 3 bases and J shed 1 base, with 6 bases lying between them. The CDR3 bases are TGTGCCAGCAGTGACCGGGGTAACTATGGCTACACCTTC. Translating it yields CASSDRGNYGYTF.

The rearrangement links TRBV2 to TRBJ2-1, with 8 bases aligning to TRBD1. The germline CDR1 and CDR2 sequences are SNHLY and FYNNEI. This CDR3 is built from 14 residues. The CDR3 DNA is TGTGCAGTAAGAGGTGGACAGGGTCAATTTGAGCAGTTCTTC. It is translated as CAVRGGQGQFEQFF.

Many counts were recorded for this clonotype. The chain joins TRBV13 to TRBJ1-2; D is unresolved. Trimming took 5 bases from V and 0 from J, leaving 7 bases between them. This CDR3 comprises 13 residues. Germline CDR1 is PRHDT and CDR2 is FYEKMQ (reference sequence). Here the CDR3 reads CASSLEPNYGYTF. The DNA for the CDR3 is TGTGCCAGCAGCCTAGAACCTAACTATGGCTACACCTTC.

This clonotype came up a few times. The chain recombines TRBV19 with TRBJ1-5; D call uncertain. V lost 10 bases and J lost 5, with 15 bases in between. Germline-derived CDR1 and CDR2 are LNHDA and SQIVND (reference sequence). CDR3 length: 13 residues. The CDR3 DNA reads TGTGCCACCAAGGAAGGGTATGATCAGCCCCAGCATTTT. It translates to CATKEGYDQPQHF. The full variable domain, its missing parts supplied by reference TRBV19 and TRBJ1-5, is DGGITQSPKYLFRKEGQNVTLSCEQNLNHDAMYWYRQDPGQGLRLIYYSQIVNDFQKGDIAEGYSVSREKKESFPLTVTSAQKNPTAFYLCATKEGYDQPQHFGDGTRLSIL.

This clonotype was observed a handful of times. CDR3 in amino acids: CASSSPGQGASTDTQYF. The CDR3 nucleotides read TGTGCCAGCAGCTCGCCCGGACAGGGTGCGAGCACAGATACGCAGTATTTT. V gene TRBV11-1 combines with J gene TRBJ2-3; TRBD1 matches 8 bases. J lost 0 bases, V lost 4 bases, and 9 bases had no gene match. The CDR3 loop spans 17 amino acids. Germline lookup yields CDR1 SGHAT and CDR2 FQDESV (reference sequence).

V usage is TRBV20-1 and J usage is TRBJ2-3; D remains unclear. The J call may be wrong; the DNA end is better matched by TRBJ2-5. The CDR3 consists of 10 residues. Germline V gene sequence: CDR1 DFQATT, CDR2 SNEGSKA (reference sequence). Here the CDR3 DNA reads TGCAGTGCCGGGCGGGAGACCCAGTACTTC. Translating it yields CSAGRETQYF.

The chain recombines TRBV5-1 with TRBJ2-2, with TRBD2 as a possible D gene (5 bases). This CDR3 spans 14 amino acids. The germline gives CDR1 SGHRS, CDR2 YFSETQ. With 4 bases removed from V and 5 bases from J, the gap between germline ends came to 12 bases. CDR3 sequence (DNA): TGCGCCAGCAGCCTCGCACTAGGAACCGGGGAGCTGTTTTTT. This gives the protein CASSLALGTGELFF.

V is TRBV7-9 and J is TRBJ2-7; perhaps TRBD1 as D (7 bases). Germline CDR1 reads SEHNR; CDR2 reads FQNEAQ (reference sequence). The V and J ends lost 2 bases and 6 bases respectively, with 8 bases between them. The CDR3 runs to 12 residues. The CDR3 here is CASSLQGGEQYF. The CDR3 DNA reads as TGTGCCAGCAGCTTACAGGGGGGCGAGCAGTACTTC.

The table lists this clonotype with many counts. The V and J genes are TRBV5-1 and TRBJ1-1; tentatively, D is TRBD1 (6 bases). The CDR3 consists of 14 residues. V gave up 6 bases and J gave up 1 base, with 13 bases separating them. The germline V gene encodes CDR1 SGHRS and CDR2 YFSETQ. In DNA, the CDR3 is TGCGCCAGCAACCTCGGAGGGGGGAACACTGAAGCTTTCTTT. It yields the protein CASNLGGGNTEAFF.

The J gene is TRBJ2-7, the V gene TRBV20-1; D is perhaps TRBD2 (5 bases). Trimming cost V 1 base and J 3 bases, with 13 bases left between them. CDR1 and CDR2 from the germline V gene are DFQATT and SNEGSKA (reference sequence). The CDR3 covers 14 residues. The CDR3 protein is CSARGRGIIYEQYF. DNA for the CDR3: TGCAGTGCTAGAGGGCGAGGGATCATCTACGAGCAGTACTTC.

This clonotype was seen repeatedly, ten times or more. This chain links TRBV27 with TRBJ1-1; TRBD1 might be the D (5 bases). This CDR3 has 15 amino acids. Deletions cut 0 bases from V and 4 bases from J, with 12 bases between. The germline gives CDR1 MNHEY, CDR2 SMNVEV (reference sequence). DNA of the CDR3: TGTGCCAGCAGTTTATCGGGCCGGGGGGGCACTGAAGCTTTCTTT. It codes for CASSLSGRGGTEAFF.

This clonotype is medium-sized by share. The CDR3 reads CSVFDGLAFF. The CDR3 region has the DNA TGCAGCGTTTTTGACGGGTTGGCTTTCTTT. V gene TRBV29-1 combines with J gene TRBJ1-1; no clear D. Germline V gene sequence: CDR1 SQVTM, CDR2 ANQGSEA. CDR3 length: 10 residues. Trimming pared 5 bases from V and 11 bases from J, leaving 12 bases between.

This chain joins TRBV29-1 and TRBJ2-7, with 8 bases identical to TRBD1. The V segment lost 7 bases and the J segment 5 bases; nucleotides outside the gene matches: 7. CDR1 is SQVTM, CDR2 ANQGSEA, per germline. The CDR3 loop spans 12 amino acids. CDR3 in DNA: TGCAGCGCGACAGGGGTCCTCGACGAGCAGTACTTC. It encodes CSATGVLDEQYF.

The chain employs TRBV2 and TRBJ1-4, with 10 bases identical to TRBD1. CDR3 size: 15 residues. V shed 6 bases, J shed 8 bases, and the junction held 9 bases outside the gene matches. Germline assignment: CDR1 SNHLY and CDR2 FYNNEI. CDR3 nucleotides: TGTGCCAGCAGCTGGTTGGGACAGGGGCGAGAAAAACTGTTTTTT. The encoded protein is CASSWLGQGREKLFF. Filled out from reference TRBV2 and TRBJ1-4, the complete variable domain reads EPEVTQTPSHQVTQMGQEVILRCVPISNHLYFYWYRQILGQKVEFLVSFYNNEISEKSEIFDDQFSVERPDGSNFTLKIRSTKLEDSAMYFCASSWLGQGREKLFFGSGTQLSVL.

V usage is TRBV24-1 and J usage is TRBJ2-3, with D perhaps matching TRBD2 (6 bases). The CDR3 loop spans 12 amino acids. Germline V CDR1 and CDR2: KGHDR, SFDVKD. Trimming cost V 11 bases and J 0 bases, with 8 bases left between them. The CDR3 loop reads CASGTSTDTQYF. DNA for the CDR3: TGTGCCAGCGGGACCAGCACAGATACGCAGTATTTT.

The chain is built from TRBV29-1 and TRBJ1-1; no definite D call. The germline V and J ends were trimmed by 7 bases and 2 bases, with 14 bases remaining between them. The V gene's germline CDR1 is SQVTM and CDR2 ANQGSEA. The CDR3 runs 13 residues. CDR3 region: CSASTPPNTEAFF. Here the CDR3 DNA reads TGCAGCGCATCCACCCCACCCAACACTGAAGCTTTCTTT.

The chain uses TRBV19 and TRBJ1-2, with a weak D call TRBD1 (6 bases). The CDR3 runs 15 residues. Germline V CDR1 and CDR2: LNHDA, SQIVND (reference sequence). V was trimmed by 6 bases and J by 5 bases, leaving 19 bases between them. CDR3 nucleotide sequence: TGTGCCAGTAGACCCATCACGGGGGCGGCGTATGGCTACACCTTC. This translates into CASRPITGAAYGYTF.

CDR3 coding DNA: TGCAGCGTTGGCAGGGGGCGCGGTGAGCAGTTCTTC. Translated, it gives CSVGRGRGEQFF. The chain combines TRBV29-1 with TRBJ2-1, with TRBD1 matching 8 bases. Germline trimming cut 4 bases from V and 9 bases from J; bases unmatched to any gene: 5. Germline V lookup: CDR1 SQVTM, CDR2 ANQGSEA. The CDR3 runs to 12 residues.

The chain links TRBV5-4 to TRBJ2-3; TRBD2 is a possible D gene (6 bases). Germline CDR1 and CDR2: SGHNT and YYREEE (reference sequence). The CDR3 is 17 amino acids. The ends were cut back, 0 bases at V and 6 bases at J, with 20 bases in the middle. CDR3 amino acids: CASSLAEGTGGSDTQYF. The CDR3, as DNA: TGTGCCAGCAGCTTGGCCGAGGGGACTGGCGGTTCGGATACGCAGTATTTT.